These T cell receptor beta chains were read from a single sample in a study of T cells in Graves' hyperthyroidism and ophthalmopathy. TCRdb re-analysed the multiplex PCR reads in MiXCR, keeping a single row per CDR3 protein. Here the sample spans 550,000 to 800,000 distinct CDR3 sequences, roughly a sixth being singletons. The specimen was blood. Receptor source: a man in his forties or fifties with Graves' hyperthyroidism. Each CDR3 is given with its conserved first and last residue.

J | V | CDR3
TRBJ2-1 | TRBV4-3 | CASSPPPEGPLRFSYNEQFF
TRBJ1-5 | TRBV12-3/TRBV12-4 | CASSPYESPSPLSNQPQHF
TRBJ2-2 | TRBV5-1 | CASSLEGHTGELFF
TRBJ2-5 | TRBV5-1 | CASSRPSGEGETQYF
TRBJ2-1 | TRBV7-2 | CASSWTGRNEQFF
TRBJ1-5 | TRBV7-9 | CASSFAGGLQPQHF
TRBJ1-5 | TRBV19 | CASSIGGSGQPQHF
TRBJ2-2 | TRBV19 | CASSLTGRLYTGELFF
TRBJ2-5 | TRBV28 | CASRTGTSGRETQYF
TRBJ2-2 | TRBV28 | CASSLTEGPGELFF